The following is a T cell receptor beta chain sequence with its context. Germline V gives CDR1 DFQATT, CDR2 SNEGSKA (reference sequence). The length of the CDR3 is 11 residues. Between the trimmed V and J ends, which lost 2 bases and 16 bases, there was a span of 15 bases. The source of the sample is a study of blood T cell repertoires in COVID-19. Clones were read by immunoSEQ multiplex PCR, and TCRdb kept only the in-frame ones, dropping some. The sample has 130,000 to 150,000 clones, around four fifths seen once; the top ten hold approximately 40%. The J gene is TRBJ1-5, the V gene TRBV20-1; a possible D gene is TRBD1 (5 bases). Sequenced sample: peripheral blood. The receptor's source is a human donor in a cohort sampled during active COVID-19. The CDR3 bases are TGCAGTGCTAGACTTTCTAAGGGGATCCATTTT. Translating it yields CSARLSKGIHF.